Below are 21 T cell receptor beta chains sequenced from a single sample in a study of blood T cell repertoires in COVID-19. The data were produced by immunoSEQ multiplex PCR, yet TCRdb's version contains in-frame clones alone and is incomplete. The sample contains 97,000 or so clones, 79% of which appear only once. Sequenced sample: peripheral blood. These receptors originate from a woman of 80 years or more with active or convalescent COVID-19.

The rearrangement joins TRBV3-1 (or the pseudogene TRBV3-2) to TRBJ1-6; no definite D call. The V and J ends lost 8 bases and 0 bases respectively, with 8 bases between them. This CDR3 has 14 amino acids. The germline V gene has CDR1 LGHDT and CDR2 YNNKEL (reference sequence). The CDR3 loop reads CASYRVSYNSPLHF. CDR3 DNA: TGTGCCAGCTACCGGGTCTCCTATAATTCACCCCTCCACTTT.

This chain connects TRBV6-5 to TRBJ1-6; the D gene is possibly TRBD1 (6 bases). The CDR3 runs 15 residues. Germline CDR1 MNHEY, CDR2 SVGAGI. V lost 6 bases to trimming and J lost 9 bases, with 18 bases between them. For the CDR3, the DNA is TGTGCCAGCAGAGATTTCAGGGGAGAGGGTTCACCCCTCCACTTT. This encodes CASRDFRGEGSPLHF.

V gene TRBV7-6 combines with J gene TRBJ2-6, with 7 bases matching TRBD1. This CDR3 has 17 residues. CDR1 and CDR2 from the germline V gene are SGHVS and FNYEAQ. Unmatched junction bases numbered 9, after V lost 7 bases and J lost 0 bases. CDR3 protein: CASTQGVTSSGANVLTF. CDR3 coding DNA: TGTGCCAGCACCCAGGGGGTCACCAGCTCTGGGGCCAACGTCCTGACTTTC.

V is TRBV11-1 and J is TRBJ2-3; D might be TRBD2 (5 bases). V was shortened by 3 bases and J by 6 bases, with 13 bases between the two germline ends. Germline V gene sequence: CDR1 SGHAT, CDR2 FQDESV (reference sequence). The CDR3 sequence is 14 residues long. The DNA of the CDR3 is TGTGCCAGCAGCTTCCGGCGGCGAGGGGATACGCAGTATTTT. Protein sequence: CASSFRRRGDTQYF. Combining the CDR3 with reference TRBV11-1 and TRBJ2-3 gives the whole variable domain EAEVAQSPRYKITEKSQAVAFWCDPISGHATLYWYRQILGQGPELLVQFQDESVVDDSQLPKDRFSAERLKGVDSTLKIQPAELGDSAMYLCASSFRRRGDTQYFGPGTRLTVL.

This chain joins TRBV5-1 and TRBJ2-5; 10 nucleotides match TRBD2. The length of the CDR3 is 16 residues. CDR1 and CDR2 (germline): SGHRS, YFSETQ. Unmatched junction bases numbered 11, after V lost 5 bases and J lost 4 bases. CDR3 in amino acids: CASSWLLAGVGETQYF. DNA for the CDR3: TGCGCCAGCAGTTGGCTTCTAGCGGGAGTTGGAGAGACCCAGTACTTC.

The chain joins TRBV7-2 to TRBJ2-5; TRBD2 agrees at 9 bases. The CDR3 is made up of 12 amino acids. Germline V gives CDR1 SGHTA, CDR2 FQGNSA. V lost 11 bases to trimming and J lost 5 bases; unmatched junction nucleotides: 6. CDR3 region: CAEGLAGETQYF. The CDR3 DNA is TGTGCCGAGGGCCTAGCGGGGGAGACCCAGTACTTC.

The DNA for the CDR3 is TGTGCCAGCAGCCAACGGGTCACAGGAAGCTCTGGGGCCAACGTCCTGACTTTC. Encoded protein: CASSQRVTGSSGANVLTF. The chain joins TRBV3-1 (or the pseudogene TRBV3-2) to TRBJ2-6; a possible D gene is TRBD1 (5 bases). Germline assignment: CDR1 LGHDT and CDR2 YNNKEL (reference sequence). The germline V and J ends were trimmed by 2 bases and 0 bases, with 14 bases remaining between them. The CDR3 length is 18 residues.

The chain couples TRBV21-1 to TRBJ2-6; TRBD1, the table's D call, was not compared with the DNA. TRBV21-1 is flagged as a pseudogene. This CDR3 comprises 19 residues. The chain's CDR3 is CASSRPRGTGASGANVLTF. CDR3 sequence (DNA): TGTGCCAGCAGCCGCCCCCGGGGGACAGGGGCTTCCGGGGCCAACGTCCTGACTTTC.

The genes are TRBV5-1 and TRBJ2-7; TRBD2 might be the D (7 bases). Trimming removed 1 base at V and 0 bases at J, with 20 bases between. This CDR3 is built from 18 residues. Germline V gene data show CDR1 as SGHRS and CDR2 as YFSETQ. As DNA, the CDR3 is TGCGCCAGCAGCTTGTTTCCCTCAGCGGGACAAAGCTCCTACGAGCAGTACTTC. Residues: CASSLFPSAGQSSYEQYF.

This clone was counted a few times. The CDR3 nucleotides read TGTGCCAGCTCACCGAGCTACAGGGGGCAGGGGACCCAGTACTTC. Encoded protein: CASSPSYRGQGTQYF. The rearrangement links TRBV18 to TRBJ2-5; 9 bases line up with TRBD1. J gave up 7 bases and V 3 bases, and 9 bases lay outside the gene matches. This CDR3 region has 15 residues. CDR1 is KGHSH and CDR2 is LQKENI in the germline V gene.

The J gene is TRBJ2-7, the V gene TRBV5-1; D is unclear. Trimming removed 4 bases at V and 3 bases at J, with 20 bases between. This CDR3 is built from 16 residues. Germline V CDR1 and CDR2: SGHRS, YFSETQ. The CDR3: CASSPGGHPTFYEQYF. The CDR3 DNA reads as TGCGCCAGCAGCCCGGGTGGCCACCCCACCTTCTACGAGCAGTACTTC.

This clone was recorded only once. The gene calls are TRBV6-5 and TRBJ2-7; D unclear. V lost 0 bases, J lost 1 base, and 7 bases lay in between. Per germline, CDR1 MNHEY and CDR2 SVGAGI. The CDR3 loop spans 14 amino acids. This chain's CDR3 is CASSYSRSSYEQYF. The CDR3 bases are TGTGCCAGCAGTTACTCCCGCAGTTCCTACGAGCAGTACTTC.

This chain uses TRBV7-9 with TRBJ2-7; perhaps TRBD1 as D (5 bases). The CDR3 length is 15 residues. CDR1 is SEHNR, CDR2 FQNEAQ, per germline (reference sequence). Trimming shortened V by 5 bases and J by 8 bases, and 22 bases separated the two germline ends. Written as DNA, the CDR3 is TGTGCCAGCAGCCCGGACACGCCGGGTAATATCAAGCAGTACTTC. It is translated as CASSPDTPGNIKQYF.

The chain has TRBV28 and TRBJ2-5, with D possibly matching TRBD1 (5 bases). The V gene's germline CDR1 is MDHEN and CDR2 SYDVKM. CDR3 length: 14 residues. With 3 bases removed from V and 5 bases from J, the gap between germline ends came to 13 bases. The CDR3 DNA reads TGTGCCAGCAGTTTGCTTGTTTCAGGGGAGACCCAGTACTTC. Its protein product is CASSLLVSGETQYF.

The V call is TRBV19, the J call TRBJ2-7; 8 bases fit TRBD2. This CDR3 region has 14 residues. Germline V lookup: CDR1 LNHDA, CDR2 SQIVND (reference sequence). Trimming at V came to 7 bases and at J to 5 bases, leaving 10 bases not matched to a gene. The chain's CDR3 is CASTASGYVDEQYF. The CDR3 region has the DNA TGTGCCAGTACGGCTAGCGGGTACGTAGACGAGCAGTACTTC.

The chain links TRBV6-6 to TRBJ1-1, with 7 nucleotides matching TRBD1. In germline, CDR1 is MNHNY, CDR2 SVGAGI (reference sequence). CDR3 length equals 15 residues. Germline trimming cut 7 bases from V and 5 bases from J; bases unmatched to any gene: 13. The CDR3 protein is CASNQPGTVKTEAFF. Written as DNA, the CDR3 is TGTGCCAGCAACCAGCCGGGGACAGTTAAAACTGAAGCTTTCTTT.

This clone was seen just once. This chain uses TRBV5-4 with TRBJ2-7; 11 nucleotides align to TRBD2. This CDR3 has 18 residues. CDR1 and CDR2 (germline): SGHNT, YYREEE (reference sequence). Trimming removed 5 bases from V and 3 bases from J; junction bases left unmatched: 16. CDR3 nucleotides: TGTGCCAGCAGAGGGGGGGGATCGACTAGCGGGACCGTCTACGAGCAGTACTTC. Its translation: CASRGGGSTSGTVYEQYF.

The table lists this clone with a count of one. Here the CDR3 reads CASSYSRDIESPLHF. For the CDR3, the DNA is TGTGCCAGCAGTTACTCCCGGGACATTGAATCACCCCTCCACTTT. This chain joins TRBV6-6 and TRBJ1-6; D possibly corresponds to TRBD1 (6 bases). The germline gives CDR1 MNHNY, CDR2 SVGAGI (reference sequence). The V end was cut by 0 bases, the J end by 10 bases, with 13 bases between. CDR3 length: 15 amino acids.

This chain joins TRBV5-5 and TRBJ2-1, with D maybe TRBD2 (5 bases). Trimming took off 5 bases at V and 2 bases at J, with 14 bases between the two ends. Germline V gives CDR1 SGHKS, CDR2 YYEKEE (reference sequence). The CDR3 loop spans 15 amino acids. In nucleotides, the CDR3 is TGTGCCAGCAGATACCGGGGAGACGCCTACAATGAGCAGTTCTTC. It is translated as CASRYRGDAYNEQFF.

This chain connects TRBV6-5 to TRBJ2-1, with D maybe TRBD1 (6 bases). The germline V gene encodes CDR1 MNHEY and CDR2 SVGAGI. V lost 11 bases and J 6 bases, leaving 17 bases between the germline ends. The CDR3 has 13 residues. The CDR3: CAGTIGPGNEQFF. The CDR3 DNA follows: TGTGCCGGGACAATTGGTCCGGGCAATGAGCAGTTCTTC.

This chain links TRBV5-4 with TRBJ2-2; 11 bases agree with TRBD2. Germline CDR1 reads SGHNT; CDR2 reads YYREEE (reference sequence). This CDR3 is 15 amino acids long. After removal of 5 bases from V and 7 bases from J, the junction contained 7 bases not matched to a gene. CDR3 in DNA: TGTGCCAGCAGGATGGGACTAGCGGAAGGCGGGGAGCTGTTTTTT. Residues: CASRMGLAEGGELFF.